The 5 T cell receptor beta chains presented below share a single source sample, sequenced in a study of shared clonotypes between healthy human individuals. TCRdb's copy holds only in-frame clones and misses some; the assay was immunoSEQ multiplex PCR. The table includes roughly 2.1 million clones, approximately 94% detected once. Positively selected for CCR7, the CD45RO-negative cells used as naive CD8 cells excluded terminally differentiated effector memory CD45RA+ cells. What was sequenced was naive CD8+ T cells from PBMCs. The source of these receptors is a man aged 18 to 30 in good health. Some clones in this sample may be carry-over from other donors' samples.

The V call is TRBV23-1, the J call TRBJ1-4; D is unclear. TRBV23-1 is sorted into the ORF group, with uncertain function. This CDR3 comprises 14 residues. The V and J ends lost 8 bases and 3 bases respectively, with 13 bases between them. The CDR3 nucleotides read TGCGCCAGCTGCCGGGGTCCCGCTAATGAAAAACTGTTTTTT. This encodes CASCRGPANEKLFF.

The V call is TRBV28, the J call TRBJ2-7; 10 bases map to TRBD1. V lost 8 bases to trimming and J lost 4 bases; unmatched junction nucleotides: 5. This CDR3 region has 13 residues. CDR1 is MDHEN, CDR2 SYDVKM, per germline. The chain's CDR3 is CASRRDRGYEQYF. CDR3 coding DNA: TGTGCCAGCCGCCGGGACAGGGGTTACGAGCAGTACTTC. The complete variable domain, with remaining parts taken from reference TRBV28 and TRBJ2-7, reads DVKVTQSSRYLVKRTGEKVFLECVQDMDHENMFWYRQDPGLGLRLIYFSYDVKMKEKGDIPEGYSVSREKKERFSLILESASTNQTSMYLCASRRDRGYEQYFGPGTRLTVT.

The chain employs TRBV9 and TRBJ2-1, with 14 bases lining up with TRBD2. CDR1 and CDR2 from the germline V gene are SGDLS and YYNGEE. After removal of 0 bases from V and 0 bases from J, the junction contained 8 bases not matched to a gene. The CDR3 is 20 residues long. The CDR3 bases are TGTGCCAGCAGCGTAGGGGGGCGACTAGCGGGAGGGAGCTCCTACAATGAGCAGTTCTTC. Residues: CASSVGGRLAGGSSYNEQFF.

The chain employs TRBV5-5 and TRBJ2-2, with D unclear. Trimming left V 1 base short and J 0 bases short, with 7 bases between. CDR1 and CDR2 (germline): SGHKS, YYEKEE (reference sequence). This CDR3 is built from 15 residues. CDR3 in amino acids: CASSLFASNTGELFF. In DNA form, the CDR3 reads TGTGCCAGCAGCTTGTTCGCCTCGAACACCGGGGAGCTGTTTTTT.

The V call is TRBV7-9, the J call TRBJ2-3, with D perhaps being TRBD1 or TRBD2 (5 bases each). Per germline, CDR1 SEHNR and CDR2 FQNEAQ (reference sequence). This CDR3 spans 15 amino acids. The V end was cut by 4 bases, the J end by 2 bases, with 13 bases between. The CDR3 DNA follows: TGTGCCAGCAGCTCGGGACGGGCTGCCACAGATACGCAGTATTTT. It translates to CASSSGRAATDTQYF.